One sample yielded the 11 T cell receptor beta chains listed below, sequenced in a study of shared clonotypes between healthy human individuals. The table came from immunoSEQ multiplex PCR; TCRdb's copy has only in-frame clones and leaves some out. The data contain about 1.1 million clones, 78% of them seen just once; the ten biggest clones take up 0.52%. The specimen was memory CD4+ T cells from PBMCs. Subset meaning: CD45RA-negative fraction. These receptors were obtained from a young man in good health. Some clones in this sample may be carry-over from other donors' samples.

The chain joins TRBV27 to TRBJ2-3, with 7 bases aligning to TRBD2. The CDR3 covers 17 residues. Germline CDR1 reads MNHEY; CDR2 reads SMNVEV (reference sequence). J was trimmed by 2 bases and V by 3 bases; bases with no gene match: 11. CDR3 DNA sequence: TGTGCCAGCAGTTTGTACCCTCCAGCGGGACCCACAGATACGCAGTATTTT. Translated, it gives CASSLYPPAGPTDTQYF.

J is TRBJ2-1 and V is TRBV2; 12 nucleotides agree with TRBD2. In germline, CDR1 is SNHLY, CDR2 FYNNEI. The CDR3 length is 16 residues. The junction had 8 bases not matched to a gene; V was cut back by 4 bases and J by 7 bases. This chain's CDR3 is CASSVYGLAGGNEQFF. CDR3 coding DNA: TGTGCCAGCAGTGTGTACGGGCTAGCGGGAGGGAATGAGCAGTTCTTC.

V gene TRBV6-5 combines with J gene TRBJ2-7, with a tentative D call TRBD1 (6 bases). This CDR3 contains 15 residues. The germline CDR1 and CDR2 sequences are MNHEY and SVGAGI. Trimming pared 0 bases from V and 3 bases from J, leaving 12 bases between. The CDR3 is CASSYSTGHHYEQYF. For the CDR3, the DNA is TGTGCCAGCAGTTACTCGACGGGACACCACTACGAGCAGTACTTC.

The chain links TRBV5-1 to TRBJ2-3, with D uncertain. The CDR3 is 13 amino acids. From germline, CDR1 is SGHRS and CDR2 YFSETQ. Trimming pared 5 bases from V and 4 bases from J, leaving 11 bases between. The chain's CDR3 is CASSGLVSDTQYF. As DNA, the CDR3 is TGCGCCAGCAGTGGATTAGTGTCAGATACGCAGTATTTT.

Concerning this clone: The sample carries other DNA sequences with the same CDR3. The rearrangement joins TRBV29-1 to TRBJ2-5; D is ambiguous. The CDR3 consists of 10 residues. With 4 bases removed from V and 5 bases from J, the gap between germline ends came to 5 bases. The V gene's germline CDR1 is SQVTM and CDR2 ANQGSEA. CDR3 in amino acids: CSVGGETQYF. For the CDR3, the DNA is TGCAGCGTTGGTGGGGAGACCCAGTACTTC.

V gene TRBV18 combines with J gene TRBJ2-6; 7 bases match TRBD1. This CDR3 is built from 15 residues. The germline V gene has CDR1 KGHSH and CDR2 LQKENI. V lost 6 bases and J lost 11; bases outside the gene matches: 13. The CDR3: CASSRGQVGWDVLTF. DNA of the CDR3: TGTGCCAGCTCTCGAGGACAGGTCGGCTGGGACGTCCTGACTTTC.

V gene TRBV6-5 combines with J gene TRBJ2-7; possibly TRBD1 for D (6 bases). Germline CDR1 reads MNHEY; CDR2 reads SVGAGI. V was cut by 6 bases and J by 3 bases, with 12 bases left in between. The CDR3 consists of 13 residues. For the CDR3, the DNA is TGTGCCAGCAGCCAAGGACAGTTCTACGAGCAGTACTTC. Its protein product is CASSQGQFYEQYF.

The CDR3 here is CASSPDPGYGYTF. The CDR3 DNA follows: TGTGCCAGCAGCCCGGATCCCGGGTATGGCTACACCTTC. V and J are TRBV11-2 and TRBJ1-2; D gene ambiguous. The CDR3 is 13 amino acids. V dropped 5 bases and J dropped 5 bases, with 12 bases sitting between them. Germline V gives CDR1 SGHAT, CDR2 FQNNGV. Looking up the rest from reference TRBV11-2 and TRBJ1-2 gives the full variable domain: EAGVAQSPRYKIIEKRQSVAFWCNPISGHATLYWYQQILGQGPKLLIQFQNNGVVDDSQLPKDRFSAERLKGVDSTLKIQPAKLEDSAVYLCASSPDPGYGYTFGSGTRLTVV.

V usage is TRBV28 and J usage is TRBJ1-6; no reliable D call. Germline CDR1 MDHEN, CDR2 SYDVKM. Trimming removed 6 bases at V and 7 bases at J, with 22 bases between. The CDR3 is 17 amino acids. As DNA, the CDR3 is TGTGCCAGCAGCTCATCCTCACTAGGAGCCTCGAATTCACCCCTCCACTTT. It codes for CASSSSSLGASNSPLHF.

The chain is built from TRBV5-1 and TRBJ2-4; TRBD2 matches at 7 bases. Germline V lookup: CDR1 SGHRS, CDR2 YFSETQ. This CDR3 comprises 15 residues. The V segment lost 2 bases and the J segment 5 bases; nucleotides outside the gene matches: 7. The CDR3 loop reads CASSFTAGRQNIQYF. CDR3 sequence (DNA): TGCGCCAGCAGCTTCACAGCCGGGAGGCAAAACATTCAGTACTTC.

A word on this clone: A much larger clonotype is one base distant, so this may be a read error. The J gene is TRBJ2-7, the V gene TRBV27, with 11 positions matching TRBD1. V was pared by 5 bases and J by 3 bases, with 3 bases of the junction left unmatched. Per germline, CDR1 MNHEY and CDR2 SMNVEV (reference sequence). This CDR3 spans 14 amino acids. The CDR3: CASSPGTGGYEQYF. The DNA for the CDR3 is TGTGCCAGCAGTCCCGGGACAGGGGGCTACGAGCAGTACTTC.